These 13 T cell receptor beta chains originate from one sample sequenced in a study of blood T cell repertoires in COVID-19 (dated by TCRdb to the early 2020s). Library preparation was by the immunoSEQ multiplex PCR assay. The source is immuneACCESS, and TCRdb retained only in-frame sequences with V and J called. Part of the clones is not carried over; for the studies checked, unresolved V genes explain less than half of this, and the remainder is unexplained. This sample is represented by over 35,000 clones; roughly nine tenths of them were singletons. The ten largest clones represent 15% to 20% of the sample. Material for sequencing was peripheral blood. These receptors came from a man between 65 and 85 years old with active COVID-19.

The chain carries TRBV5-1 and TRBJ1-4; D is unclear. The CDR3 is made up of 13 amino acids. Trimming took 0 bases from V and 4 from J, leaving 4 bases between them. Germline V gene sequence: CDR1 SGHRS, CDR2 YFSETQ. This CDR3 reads CASSLDSNEKLFF. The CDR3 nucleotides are TGCGCCAGCAGCTTGGATAGTAATGAAAAACTGTTTTTT.

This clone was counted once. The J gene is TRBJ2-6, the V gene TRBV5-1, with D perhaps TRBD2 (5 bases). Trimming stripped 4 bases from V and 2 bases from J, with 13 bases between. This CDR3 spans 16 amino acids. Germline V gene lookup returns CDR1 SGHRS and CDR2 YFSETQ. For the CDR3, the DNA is TGCGCCAGCAGCCGGGAAACAGAGACTGGGGCCAACGTCCTGACTTTC. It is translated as CASSRETETGANVLTF.

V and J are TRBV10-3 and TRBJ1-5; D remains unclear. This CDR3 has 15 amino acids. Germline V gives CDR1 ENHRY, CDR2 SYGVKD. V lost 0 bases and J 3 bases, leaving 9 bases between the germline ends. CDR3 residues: CAISESEGLNQPQHF. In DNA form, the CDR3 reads TGTGCCATCAGTGAGTCTGAGGGCCTCAATCAGCCCCAGCATTTT.

CDR3 residues: CASKSGGGLSYEQYF. CDR3 bases: TGTGCCAGTAAGAGCGGCGGGGGGCTATCATACGAGCAGTACTTC. The V call is TRBV28, the J call TRBJ2-7; 8 nucleotides agree with TRBD2. Germline V gives CDR1 MDHEN, CDR2 SYDVKM. This CDR3 has 15 residues. V gave up 9 bases and J gave up 4 bases; unmatched junction bases: 14. Full variable domain (remainder filled in from reference TRBV28 and TRBJ2-7): DVKVTQSSRYLVKRTGEKVFLECVQDMDHENMFWYRQDPGLGLRLIYFSYDVKMKEKGDIPEGYSVSREKKERFSLILESASTNQTSMYLCASKSGGGLSYEQYFGPGTRLTVT.

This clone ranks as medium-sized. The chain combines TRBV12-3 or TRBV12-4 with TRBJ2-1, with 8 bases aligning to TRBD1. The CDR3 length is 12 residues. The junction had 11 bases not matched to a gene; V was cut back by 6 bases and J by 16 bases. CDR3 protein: CASSFYPDRVFF. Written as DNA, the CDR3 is TGTGCCAGCAGCTTTTACCCGGACAGGGTATTCTTC.

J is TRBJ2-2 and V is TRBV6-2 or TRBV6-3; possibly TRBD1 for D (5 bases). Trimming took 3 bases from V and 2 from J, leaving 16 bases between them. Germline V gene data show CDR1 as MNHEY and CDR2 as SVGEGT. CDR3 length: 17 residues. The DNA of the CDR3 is TGTGCCAGCAGTTATGGGGCCGGAGCCCCTAACACCGGGGAGCTGTTTTTT. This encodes CASSYGAGAPNTGELFF.

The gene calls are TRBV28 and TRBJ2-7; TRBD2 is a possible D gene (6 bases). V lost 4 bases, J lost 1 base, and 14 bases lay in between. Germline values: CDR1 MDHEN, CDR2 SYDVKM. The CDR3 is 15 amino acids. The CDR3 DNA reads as TGTGCCAGCAGTTCTCATCTAGCGTTATCCTACGAGCAGTACTTC. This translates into CASSSHLALSYEQYF.

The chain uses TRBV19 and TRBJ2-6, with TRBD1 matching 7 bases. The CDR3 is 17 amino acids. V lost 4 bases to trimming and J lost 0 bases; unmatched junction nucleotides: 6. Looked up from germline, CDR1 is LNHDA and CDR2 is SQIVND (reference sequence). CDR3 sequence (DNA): TGTGCCAGTAGTAAGGGACAGCCGGACTCTGGGGCCAACGTCCTGACTTTC. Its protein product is CASSKGQPDSGANVLTF.

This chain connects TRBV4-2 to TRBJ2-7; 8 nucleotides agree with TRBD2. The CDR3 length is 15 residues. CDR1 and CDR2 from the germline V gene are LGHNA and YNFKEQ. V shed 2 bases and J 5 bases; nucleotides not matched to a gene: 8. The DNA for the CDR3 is TGTGCCAGCAGCCAAAGACCGGGGGGGCCGGACGAGCAGTACTTC. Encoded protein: CASSQRPGGPDEQYF.

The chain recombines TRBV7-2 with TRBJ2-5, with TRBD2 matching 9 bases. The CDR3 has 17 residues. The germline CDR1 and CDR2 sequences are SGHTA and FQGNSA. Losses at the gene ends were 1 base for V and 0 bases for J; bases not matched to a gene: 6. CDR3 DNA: TGTGCCAGCAGCTTAGGCACTAGCGGGTTGTACCAAGAGACCCAGTACTTC. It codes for CASSLGTSGLYQETQYF.

The CDR3 loop reads CASSLVSSQITDTQYF. The CDR3 DNA is TGTGCCAGCAGCTTAGTGTCTAGTCAAATCACAGATACGCAGTATTTT. V is TRBV7-2 and J is TRBJ2-3; D gene uncertain. Germline V gene data show CDR1 as SGHTA and CDR2 as FQGNSA. Between the trimmed V and J ends, which lost 1 base and 2 bases, there was a span of 13 bases. This CDR3 is built from 16 residues.

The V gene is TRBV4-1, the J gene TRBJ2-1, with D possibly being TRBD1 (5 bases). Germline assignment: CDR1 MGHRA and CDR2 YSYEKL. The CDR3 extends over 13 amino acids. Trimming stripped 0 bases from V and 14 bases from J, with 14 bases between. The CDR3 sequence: CASSQEPGKDEFF. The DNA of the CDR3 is TGCGCCAGCAGCCAAGAACCAGGGAAGGATGAGTTCTTC.

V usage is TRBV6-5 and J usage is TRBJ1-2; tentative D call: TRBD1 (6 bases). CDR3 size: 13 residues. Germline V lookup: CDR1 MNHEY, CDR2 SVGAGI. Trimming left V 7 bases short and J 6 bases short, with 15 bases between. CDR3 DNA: TGTGCCAGCACCAAAGGGGGACCTCATGGCTACACCTTC. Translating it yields CASTKGGPHGYTF.